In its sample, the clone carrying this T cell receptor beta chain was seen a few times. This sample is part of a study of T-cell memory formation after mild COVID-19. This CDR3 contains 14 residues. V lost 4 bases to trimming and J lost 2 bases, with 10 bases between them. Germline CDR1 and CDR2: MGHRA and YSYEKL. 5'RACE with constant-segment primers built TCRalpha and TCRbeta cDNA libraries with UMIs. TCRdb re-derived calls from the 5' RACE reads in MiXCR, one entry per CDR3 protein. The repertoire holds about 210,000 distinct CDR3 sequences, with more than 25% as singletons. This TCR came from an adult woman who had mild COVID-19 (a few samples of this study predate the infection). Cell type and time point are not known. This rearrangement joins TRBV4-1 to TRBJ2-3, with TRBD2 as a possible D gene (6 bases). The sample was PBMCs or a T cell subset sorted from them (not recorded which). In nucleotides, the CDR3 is TGCGCCAGCAGCCTATGGACTAACACAGATACGCAGTATTTT. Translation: CASSLWTNTDTQYF.